Listed here are 27 T cell receptor beta chains from one sample, sequenced in a study of blood T cells in healthy people across ages. Combining a sample-barcoded 5' primer with a J-beta primer mix, a second PCR ran for 7 to 11 cycles. Via MiXCR, TCRdb re-called the 5' RACE reads, giving one row per CDR3 protein. The sample includes about 680,000 distinct CDR3 sequences, 45% to 50% of them seen just once. The specimen was blood. Receptors were obtained from a woman aged 60-75 years in good health.

This clonotype showed up just a few times. The J gene is TRBJ2-1, the V gene TRBV27; TRBD2 aligns across 9 bases. TRBJ2-7 explains the end of the DNA better; the J call may be wrong. Germline CDR1 and CDR2: MNHEY and SMNVEV (reference sequence). CDR3 length: 16 residues. The CDR3 spells CASSPLFVAGDNEQYF. The CDR3 coding sequence is TGTGCCAGCAGTCCCCTATTTGTAGCGGGGGACAATGAGCAGTACTTC.

The rearrangement uses TRBV15 and TRBJ2-1; D remains ambiguous. The V gene's germline CDR1 is LNHNV and CDR2 YYDKDF (reference sequence). V lost 5 bases and J 5 bases, leaving 16 bases between the germline ends. The CDR3 covers 15 residues. The CDR3 bases are TGTGCCACCAGCCACCTGGGCCAACCTCACAATGAGCAGTTCTTC. This translates into CATSHLGQPHNEQFF.

V gene TRBV4-1 combines with J gene TRBJ2-7; maybe TRBD1 (6 bases). The DNA matches TRBJ2-1 better at its end, which makes the J call doubtful. Germline lookup yields CDR1 MGHRA and CDR2 YSYEKL. This CDR3 is 14 amino acids long. CDR3 amino acids: CASSRETGDNEQFF. The CDR3 bases are TGCGCCAGCAGCCGAGAGACAGGCGACAATGAGCAGTTCTTC.

This clonotype was found many times. The chain joins TRBV11-3 to TRBJ2-3; the D gene is possibly TRBD2 (6 bases). V dropped 4 bases and J dropped 1 base, with 15 bases sitting between them. The germline CDR1 and CDR2 sequences are SGHNT and YENEEA. The CDR3 is 16 residues long. The CDR3 protein is CASSSIAERCTDTQYF. The CDR3 DNA follows: TGTGCCAGCAGCTCTATAGCGGAGCGGTGCACAGATACGCAGTATTTT.

The CDR3 protein is CASSQVGTSMDEQFF. The CDR3 bases are TGTGCCAGCAGCCAGGTGGGAACCTCGATGGATGAGCAGTTCTTC. The chain uses TRBV4-2 and TRBJ2-1; D not resolved. The V gene's germline CDR1 is LGHNA and CDR2 YNFKEQ. V was cut by 3 bases and J by 8 bases, with 17 bases left in between. This CDR3 is 15 amino acids long.

V gene TRBV12-3 or TRBV12-4 combines with J gene TRBJ2-1, with D possibly TRBD2 on 5 matching bases. CDR3 length: 13 residues. V was cut by 5 bases and J by 13 bases, with 18 bases left in between. The CDR3 coding sequence is TGTGCCAGCAGTGTAGAGTGGTGGGAGACCCAGTTCTTC. It encodes CASSVEWWETQFF.

This clonotype was observed a handful of times. This rearrangement joins TRBV4-3 to TRBJ2-4; 10 nucleotides align to TRBD1. The CDR3 is 13 residues long. Germline CDR1 LGHNA, CDR2 YSLEER. V dropped 4 bases and J dropped 9; count of bases not matched to a gene: 3. CDR3 region: CASSLDRGSIQYF. Written as DNA, the CDR3 is TGCGCCAGCAGCCTGGACAGGGGGTCCATTCAGTACTTC.

The chain is built from TRBV10-3 and TRBJ2-7; D not certain. Trimming left V 6 bases short and J 1 base short, with 7 bases between. Germline V CDR1 and CDR2: ENHRY, SYGVKD. The CDR3 runs 12 residues. DNA for the CDR3: TGTGCCATCAGGTTTAGTTCCTACGAGCAGTACTTC. Its protein product is CAIRFSSYEQYF.

For this clonotype: This may stem from a read error, because a much larger clone lies one nucleotide away. The genes are TRBV29-1 and TRBJ2-7, with D unclear. The germline V and J ends were trimmed by 4 bases and 2 bases, with 15 bases remaining between them. CDR1 is SQVTM, CDR2 ANQGSEA, per germline. CDR3 size: 14 residues. The CDR3 here is CSVGGVGNPYEQYF. CDR3 sequence (DNA): TGCAGCGTTGGCGGTGTAGGCAACCCCTACGAGCAGTACTTC.

This clonotype was seen a few times. The V gene is TRBV9, the J gene TRBJ2-2, with 9 bases fitting TRBD1. Trimming removed 3 bases from V and 5 bases from J; junction bases left unmatched: 8. Per the germline V gene, CDR1 is SGDLS and CDR2 is YYNGEE. The CDR3 loop spans 16 amino acids. The CDR3, as DNA: TGTGCCAGCAGCGGGGGGACAGGGTTGGATACCGGGGAGCTGTTTTTT. Its protein is CASSGGTGLDTGELFF.

This rearrangement joins TRBV7-2 to TRBJ1-5; D may be TRBD1 (6 bases). The CDR3 covers 15 residues. V was shortened by 3 bases and J by 2 bases, with 11 bases between the two germline ends. Germline loops: CDR1 SGHTA, CDR2 FQGNSA. The CDR3 bases are TGTGCCAGCAGCTTGGGTCAGGGGCGCAATCAGCCCCAGCATTTT. Encoded protein: CASSLGQGRNQPQHF.

The chain has TRBV3-1 and TRBJ1-6; D is unclear. The CDR3 length is 17 residues. V was cut by 4 bases and J by 12 bases, with 25 bases left in between. CDR1 is LGHDT, CDR2 YNNKEL, per germline (reference sequence). As DNA, the CDR3 is TGTGCCAGCAGCCCCTCTATTCCGGGCCTCACCCCTAAACCCCTCCACTTT. Its protein is CASSPSIPGLTPKPLHF.

This clonotype was counted between two and nine times. One base away lies a much larger clone, so this may be a sequencing read error. The chain uses TRBV12-3 or TRBV12-4 and TRBJ2-5, with TRBD2 matching over 10 bases. The V gene end was trimmed by 0 bases and the J gene end by 11 bases; junction bases not matched to a gene: 3. CDR3 size: 13 residues. The CDR3 DNA reads TGTGCCAGCAGTTTAGCACTAGCGGGGAAGCAGTACTTC. As protein: CASSLALAGKQYF.

This chain uses TRBV30 with TRBJ2-3; D tentatively fits TRBD1 or TRBD2 (6 bases each). This CDR3 comprises 15 residues. Trimming took 2 bases from V and 4 from J, leaving 16 bases between them. Germline V gene data show CDR1 as GTSNPN and CDR2 as SVGIG (reference sequence). CDR3 nucleotides: TGTGCCTGGAGTTCGGGGGCGGGAAAAGCAGATACGCAGTATTTT. Residues: CAWSSGAGKADTQYF.

The V and J genes are TRBV5-1 and TRBJ2-3; tentative D call: TRBD2 (6 bases). Trimming took off 4 bases at V and 2 bases at J, with 11 bases between the two ends. Germline V gene sequence: CDR1 SGHRS, CDR2 YFSETQ. CDR3 length: 14 residues. The CDR3 bases are TGCGCCAGCAGCGTGCGGGAATCCACAGATACGCAGTATTTT. It encodes CASSVRESTDTQYF.

This chain uses TRBV29-1 with TRBJ2-1; TRBD2 matches at 9 bases. Germline loops: CDR1 SQVTM, CDR2 ANQGSEA. The V and J ends lost 4 bases and 7 bases, in that order; junction bases with no gene match: 14. This CDR3 region has 16 residues. This chain's CDR3 is CSVGPGPREGQNEQFF. As DNA, the CDR3 is TGCAGCGTTGGTCCGGGACCGCGGGAGGGCCAGAATGAGCAGTTCTTC.

This chain links TRBV28 with TRBJ1-2; D is uncertain. The CDR3 length is 15 residues. Germline V lookup: CDR1 MDHEN, CDR2 SYDVKM. Trimming left V 3 bases short and J 0 bases short, with 11 bases between. The CDR3 here is CASSLGASTNYGYTF. The CDR3 nucleotides are TGTGCCAGCAGTTTGGGTGCCAGTACTAACTATGGCTACACCTTC.

The gene calls are TRBV7-2 and TRBJ2-7; maybe TRBD1 (5 bases). This CDR3 region has 15 residues. Germline V gene lookup returns CDR1 SGHTA and CDR2 FQGNSA. The V and J ends lost 2 bases and 1 base respectively, with 12 bases between them. The CDR3 region has the DNA TGTGCCAGCAGCTTAACAGGCCAGACTTCCTACGAGCAGTACTTC. It is translated as CASSLTGQTSYEQYF.

This sequence joins TRBV7-2 and TRBJ2-5, with D possibly being TRBD2 (5 bases). The CDR3 runs 15 residues. Trimming shortened V by 1 base and J by 5 bases, and 14 bases separated the two germline ends. Germline lookup yields CDR1 SGHTA and CDR2 FQGNSA. The CDR3 loop is CASSLGRTVQETQYF. The DNA for the CDR3 is TGTGCCAGCAGCTTAGGGAGGACGGTTCAGGAGACCCAGTACTTC.

This clonotype was recorded many times. The V gene is TRBV20-1, the J gene TRBJ2-7, with 9 bases matching TRBD1. The CDR3 sequence is 18 residues long. Unmatched junction bases numbered 17, after V lost 5 bases and J lost 0 bases. Germline V gene lookup returns CDR1 DFQATT and CDR2 SNEGSKA (reference sequence). The CDR3 loop is CSAAGTGRNQRSSYEQYF. As DNA, the CDR3 is TGCAGTGCTGCCGGGACAGGGAGAAACCAAAGGAGCTCCTACGAGCAGTACTTC.

This clonotype was observed a handful of times. The chain combines TRBV14 with TRBJ2-1, with D maybe TRBD1 (6 bases). The CDR3 is 17 amino acids. V dropped 0 bases and J dropped 9 bases, with 21 bases sitting between them. From germline, CDR1 is SGHDN and CDR2 FVKESK. This CDR3 reads CASSQDLRRQEIGEQFF. CDR3 nucleotides: TGTGCCAGCAGCCAAGACCTACGGAGACAGGAGATCGGTGAGCAGTTCTTC.

This chain links TRBV7-2 with TRBJ2-5; unclear D gene. V was trimmed by 2 bases and J by 2 bases, leaving 9 bases between them. Germline V gene lookup returns CDR1 SGHTA and CDR2 FQGNSA. This CDR3 is 14 amino acids long. This CDR3 is CASSLSIVQETQYF. CDR3 bases: TGTGCCAGCAGCTTATCGATTGTACAAGAGACCCAGTACTTC.

The rearrangement links TRBV4-3 to TRBJ1-1, with unresolved D. This CDR3 comprises 15 residues. V shed 0 bases and J shed 4 bases, with 12 bases lying between them. CDR1 and CDR2 (germline): LGHNA, YSLEER. The CDR3 loop is CASSQDPGKSTEAFF. The CDR3 DNA sequence: TGCGCCAGCAGCCAAGATCCTGGGAAATCCACTGAAGCTTTCTTT.

A remark on this clonotype: This may be a read error: a much more frequent sequence differs by one nucleotide. The chain links TRBV28 to TRBJ2-3; 7 nucleotides line up with TRBD2. Germline CDR1 is MDHEN and CDR2 is SYDVKM. Trimming removed 3 bases from V and 0 bases from J; junction bases left unmatched: 9. The CDR3 runs 17 residues. CDR3: CASSLAPGGSSTDTQYF. Written as DNA, the CDR3 is TGTGCCAGCAGTTTGGCCCCAGGCGGGAGTAGCACAGATACGCAGTATTTT.

V usage is TRBV7-9 and J usage is TRBJ2-5; a weak D match, TRBD1 (6 bases). CDR1 and CDR2 (germline): SEHNR, FQNEAQ (reference sequence). CDR3 length: 15 amino acids. Deletions cut 5 bases from V and 5 bases from J, with 18 bases between. The CDR3 region has the DNA TGTGCCAGCAGCGTATGGGTGGGGGCGTCTGAGACCCAGTACTTC. Protein product: CASSVWVGASETQYF.

V is TRBV25-1 and J is TRBJ2-6; TRBD2 might be the D (5 bases). This CDR3 has 16 residues. CDR1 is MGHDK and CDR2 is SYGVNS in the germline V gene. Between the trimmed V and J ends, which lost 5 bases and 0 bases, there was a span of 11 bases. Written as DNA, the CDR3 is TGTGCCAGCAGTTCCGCCGGGGACTCTGGGGCCAACGTCCTGACTTTC. It specifies CASSSAGDSGANVLTF.

This clonotype has a handful of counts. The V call is TRBV20-1, the J call TRBJ1-2, with TRBD1 matching 7 bases. With V trimmed by 2 bases and J by 2 bases, 5 bases remained unmatched. Germline V gene lookup returns CDR1 DFQATT and CDR2 SNEGSKA (reference sequence). The CDR3 length is 14 residues. For the CDR3, the DNA is TGCAGTGCTAGAACCAAGACAGGGAACTATGGCTACACCTTC. This codes for CSARTKTGNYGYTF.